The rows below give T cell receptor beta chains drawn from one sample of a study of shared clonotypes between healthy human individuals. This table comes from immunoSEQ multiplex PCR, and its TCRdb copy is limited to in-frame clones, with some not included. The table has some 2,100,000 clones, about 92% seen once. Sequencing was done on a sample of naive CD8+ T cells from PBMCs. These receptors were obtained from a man aged 18 to 35 in good health. Some clones in this sample may be carry-over from other donors' samples. Each CDR3 is given with its conserved first and last residue. The D gene is left open where the match is weak. Clone size is not always given. Where it is, it says once, few, many or a class for expanded clones.

>TRBJ2-7|TRBV29-1|TRBD2|-
TGCAGCGTTGTTAGCGGGAGTGGTTTCGAGCAGTACTTC
CSVVSGSGFEQYF
>TRBJ2-1|TRBV6-5|-|once
TGTGCCAGCAGCTCGGACAGCAGCTCCTACAATGAGCAGTTCTTC
CASSSDSSSYNEQFF
>TRBJ1-2|TRBV19|-|-
TGTGCCAGTAGTCCCAGAGGGGGGCGCGGTGAACATGGCTACACCTTC
CASSPRGGRGEHGYTF
>TRBJ1-2|TRBV29-1|-|-
TGCAGCGTAGAAGACGCTAGGTCAGGGCGGTATGGCTACACCTTC
CSVEDARSGRYGYTF
>TRBJ1-3|TRBV28|-|-
TGTGCCAGCAGTACGACAGGATCAAACACCATATATTTT
CASSTTGSNTIYF
>TRBJ1-1|TRBV1|-|-
TGCACCAGCAGCCAAGGAGGGCACCTGAACACTGAAGCTTTCTTT
CTSSQGGHLNTEAFF
>TRBJ1-3|TRBV15|-|-
TGTGCCACCAGCAGAGGGGTTGAGGGGCTATTCGGAAACACCATATATTTT
CATSRGVEGLFGNTIYF
>TRBJ2-5|TRBV27|-|-
TGTGCCAGCAGTCCCCGAGGGGAGGTATACCAAGAGACCCAGTACTTC
CASSPRGEVYQETQYF
>TRBJ2-7|TRBV4-3|-|-
TGCGCCAGCAGCCAAGGGGATAGGGAGGACTACGAGCAGTACTTC
CASSQGDREDYEQYF
>TRBJ2-7|TRBV27|TRBD1|-
TGTGCCAGCAGCGGACAGGGAGTTAACGAGCAGTACTTC
CASSGQGVNEQYF
>TRBJ2-1|TRBV7-9|-|-
TGTGCCAGCAGCTGGCTGACGGTGAGCTCCTACAATGAGCAGTTCTTC
CASSWLTVSSYNEQFF
>TRBJ2-3|TRBV27|-|-
TGTGCCAGCAGCCCCGGACTGCCAACAGATACGCAGTATTTT
CASSPGLPTDTQYF
>TRBJ2-3|TRBV9|-|-
TGTGCCAGCAGCCCCAGGTCTGGGCCAGATACGCAGTATTTT
CASSPRSGPDTQYF
>TRBJ2-1|TRBV11-1|-|-
TGTGCCAGCAGCTTCACAGAGTACAATGAGCAGTTCTTC
CASSFTEYNEQFF
>TRBJ1-1|TRBV5-8|-|-
TGTGCCAGCAGCTTGCGGTCGACTGAAGCTTTCTTT
CASSLRSTEAFF
>TRBJ2-2|TRBV12-5|TRBD2|-
TGTGCTAGTGGGGTTGGCGGGAGGGCCTACGGCGGGGAGCTGTTTTTT
CASGVGGRAYGGELFF
>TRBJ2-7|TRBV9|-|-
TGTGCCAGCAGCGTAGGCGCGGGGAGGCGTTACGAGCAGTACTTC
CASSVGAGRRYEQYF
>TRBJ2-5|TRBV6-5|-|-
TGTGCCAGCAGCGCTAGCCTAGTGGAGACCCAGTACTTC
CASSASLVETQYF
>TRBJ2-3|TRBV28|TRBD2|-
TGTGCCAGCAGAACTACTAGCGGACTCCTCCCTAGCACAGATACGCAGTATTTT
CASRTTSGLLPSTDTQYF
>TRBJ2-3|TRBV10-3|-|-
TGTGCCATCAGTGAGGGGGGCAGCGGGATCATGGATACGCAGTATTTT
CAISEGGSGIMDTQYF
>TRBJ2-7|TRBV28|-|-
TGTGCCAGCAATCCTACCGTGCGGCGGTCGTCCTACGAGCAGTACTTC
CASNPTVRRSSYEQYF
>TRBJ2-7|TRBV6-1|-|-
TGTGCCAGCAGTGAACTAGGGAGCTCCTACGAGCAGTACTTC
CASSELGSSYEQYF
>TRBJ2-7|TRBV19|-|-
TGTGCCAGCTCGCCGGGACCCTATGTGAACGAGCAGTACTTC
CASSPGPYVNEQYF
>TRBJ2-1|TRBV7-8|TRBD1|-
TGTGCCAGCAGCGGAGACAGGGGGCTCAATGAGCAGTTCTTC
CASSGDRGLNEQFF
>TRBJ2-1|TRBV19|-|-
TGTGCCAGTAGTATCGCCGACGGCGGCAACTCCTACAATGAGCAGTTCTTC
CASSIADGGNSYNEQFF
>TRBJ2-3|TRBV4-2|TRBD2|-
TGTGCCAGCAGCCAAGCTACTAGCGGGAGTGAGGAAGATACGCAGTATTTT
CASSQATSGSEEDTQYF
>TRBJ1-2|TRBV9|-|-
TGTGCCAGCAGCGTAGCTTCCTTGGACTATGGCTACACCTTC
CASSVASLDYGYTF
>TRBJ2-2|TRBV9|-|-
TGTGCCAGCAGCCCAGGCGGCAAGAACACCGGGGAGCTGTTTTTT
CASSPGGKNTGELFF
>TRBJ2-1|TRBV27|-|-
TGTGCCAGCAGACCTGGGGGGGGGCTTGAGCAGTTCTTC
CASRPGGGLEQFF
>TRBJ2-3|TRBV9|-|-
TGTGCCAGCAGCCTCCTTTCCCCTAGCACAGATACGCAGTATTTT
CASSLLSPSTDTQYF
>TRBJ2-2|TRBV28|-|-
TGTGCCAGCACCTCAGCGAACACCGGGGAGCTGTTTTTT
CASTSANTGELFF
>TRBJ2-7|TRBV11-2|TRBD2|-
TGTGCCAGCAGCTTGGTAGCGGGAGGGCCCTACGAGCAGTACTTC
CASSLVAGGPYEQYF